The present entry profiles one TCR beta chain with its context. The target antigen is unknown. The CDR3 totals 16 residues. The V gene's germline CDR1 is LNHDA and CDR2 SQIVND (reference sequence). V shed 6 bases, J shed 6 bases, and the junction held 14 bases outside the gene matches. The record originates from a study of shared clonotypes between healthy human individuals. Data came from immunoSEQ multiplex PCR; TCRdb stores just in-frame clones and leaves some out. This table has over 1.4 million clones, about 96% appearing once. The study's findings and limits: Rarefaction demonstrated incomplete sorted-subset sequencing despite large depth. Sampling covered nothing but blood. Tissue TCR repertoires likely differ from those found in blood. Sharing across four donors was seen in roughly 5% of naive CD4 clonotypes.

The clonotype comes from a man aged 30 to 45 in good health. The sequenced sample consisted of naive CD4+ T cells sorted from blood. The subset is: CD45RA+ positively selected. V is TRBV19 and J is TRBJ1-5; 7 bases fit TRBD1. DNA of the CDR3: TGTGCCAGTAGCCTATCGGGACAGAAGGGTACTCAGCCCCAGCATTTT. It encodes CASSLSGQKGTQPQHF.